One and the same sample provided the 5 T cell receptor beta chains below, sequenced in a study of technical replicates of blood from several donors. The protocol was immunoSEQ multiplex PCR, while the TCRdb copy is restricted to in-frame clones and leaves out a portion. The table lists 80,000 to 90,000 clones, 85% to 95% of them singletons. The sequencing input was T cells isolated from PBMCs. Receptors were obtained from a human donor in good health.

The chain joins TRBV4-2 to TRBJ1-4, with 9 positions matching TRBD1. Looked up from germline, CDR1 is LGHNA and CDR2 is YNFKEQ. J was trimmed by 5 bases and V by 3 bases; bases with no gene match: 7. The CDR3 totals 16 residues. The CDR3 coding sequence is TGTGCCAGCAGCCAGGCCGGGACAGGGCGAAATGAAAAACTGTTTTTT. Its translation is CASSQAGTGRNEKLFF.

The chain carries TRBV19 and TRBJ1-5; possibly TRBD1 for D (6 bases). V lost 6 bases, J lost 2 bases, and 8 bases lay in between. The CDR3 contains 13 residues. The germline gives CDR1 LNHDA, CDR2 SQIVND (reference sequence). Here the CDR3 reads CASRQGRNQPQHF. The CDR3 DNA reads as TGTGCCAGTAGACAGGGACGCAATCAGCCCCAGCATTTT.

The table lists this clone with a count of one. V gene TRBV6-1 combines with J gene TRBJ1-1; the D gene is possibly TRBD1 (5 bases). V shed 6 bases and J shed 1 base, with 15 bases lying between them. The CDR3 has 15 amino acids. Germline lookup yields CDR1 MNHNS and CDR2 SASEGT. Here the CDR3 DNA reads TGTGCCAGCAGGTCAGGTGAAGGGGCGAACACTGAAGCTTTCTTT. This sequence encodes CASRSGEGANTEAFF.

V is TRBV5-1 and J is TRBJ2-1; maybe TRBD1 (7 bases). Trimming took 4 bases from V and 5 from J, leaving 22 bases between them. Germline CDR1 is SGHRS and CDR2 is YFSETQ. The CDR3 has 17 residues. The CDR3 here is CASSLPAGGQRDNEQFF. CDR3 in DNA: TGCGCCAGCAGCCTCCCAGCCGGGGGACAGAGAGACAATGAGCAGTTCTTC.

The chain combines TRBV19 with TRBJ1-2; possibly TRBD1 for D (6 bases). Germline V gives CDR1 LNHDA, CDR2 SQIVND (reference sequence). The CDR3 runs 13 residues. Trimming took off 10 bases at V and 0 bases at J, with 12 bases between the two ends. CDR3 amino acids: CATADRANYGYTF. In DNA form, the CDR3 reads TGTGCCACCGCGGACAGAGCTAACTATGGCTACACCTTC.